This T cell receptor (beta chain) is from a study of shared clonotypes between healthy human individuals. V lost 1 base, J lost 2 bases, and 6 bases lay in between. The germline V gene has CDR1 KGHSH and CDR2 LQKENI. This CDR3 has 13 amino acids. For this clone: This CDR3 is also generated by other DNA sequences in the sample.

The material for each subset, its genomic DNA, was split evenly across several immunoSEQ plates. The repertoire was sequenced with immunoSEQ multiplex PCR; TCRdb's copy has only in-frame clones and lacks some. The table lists fewer than 1.8 million clones, 98% to 99% of them singletons. Material for sequencing was naive CD4+ T cells sorted from blood. Documented subset: CD45RA+ positively selected. The sequence came from a man aged 30 to 39 in good health. The chain combines TRBV18 with TRBJ2-7; D ambiguous. The CDR3 sequence: CASSPLGAYEQYF. The DNA for the CDR3 is TGTGCCAGCTCACCACTTGGGGCCTACGAGCAGTACTTC.